These 21 T cell receptor beta chains were sequenced from one sample in a study of shared clonotypes between healthy human individuals. The assay was immunoSEQ multiplex PCR, and TCRdb's table has in-frame clones only and misses some. Among about 2.4 million clones listed, roughly 93% were seen once. Sequencing input: naive CD4+ T cells from PBMCs. As for subset: CD45RA+ positively selected. These receptors were taken from a man aged 18 to 29 in good health. Some clones in this sample may be carry-over from other donors' samples.

The chain couples TRBV5-6 to TRBJ2-2, with D uncertain. This CDR3 has 11 residues. Germline V lookup: CDR1 SGHDT, CDR2 YYEEEE. With 7 bases removed from V and 8 bases from J, the gap between germline ends came to 9 bases. CDR3 sequence: CASGLRGELFF. CDR3 in DNA: TGTGCCAGCGGGCTCAGGGGGGAGCTGTTTTTT.

This rearrangement joins TRBV28 to TRBJ2-6; D not certain. The CDR3 sequence is 15 residues long. The ends were cut back, 6 bases at V and 5 bases at J, with 14 bases in the middle. The germline V gene has CDR1 MDHEN and CDR2 SYDVKM. The CDR3 DNA reads TGTGCCAGCAGGCCCACCCTTGAGAGGGCCAACGTCCTGACTTTC. Its translation is CASRPTLERANVLTF.

V is TRBV7-2 and J is TRBJ2-7; TRBD1 aligns across 10 bases. The CDR3 consists of 14 residues. Germline V gene sequence: CDR1 SGHTA, CDR2 FQGNSA. The V and J ends lost 4 bases and 5 bases, in that order; junction bases with no gene match: 5. The CDR3 loop reads CASSSPGQGNEQYF. CDR3 nucleotides: TGTGCCAGCAGCTCCCCGGGACAGGGGAACGAGCAGTACTTC.

This rearrangement joins TRBV5-1 to TRBJ2-3; 9 bases agree with TRBD2. This CDR3 region has 14 residues. V lost 4 bases and J lost 4; bases outside the gene matches: 4. Germline-derived CDR1 and CDR2 are SGHRS and YFSETQ. CDR3 residues: CASSPAGGPDTQYF. In DNA, the CDR3 is TGCGCCAGCAGCCCAGCGGGAGGTCCAGATACGCAGTATTTT. Supplemented by reference TRBV5-1 and TRBJ2-3, the full variable domain reads KAGVTQTPRYLIKTRGQQVTLSCSPISGHRSVSWYQQTPGQGLQFLFEYFSETQRNKGNFPGRFSGRQFSNSRSEMNVSTLELGDSALYLCASSPAGGPDTQYFGPGTRLTVL.

As for this clone: Within the sample, other DNA sequences also encode this same CDR3. The chain links TRBV9 to TRBJ2-5; 7 bases map to TRBD2. Unmatched junction bases numbered 6, after V lost 0 bases and J lost 4 bases. The germline V gene encodes CDR1 SGDLS and CDR2 YYNGEE. There are 15 residues in the CDR3. CDR3 in DNA: TGTGCCAGCAGCGTAGCTCCTAGCGGCGGAGAGACCCAGTACTTC. Protein product: CASSVAPSGGETQYF.

The rearrangement joins TRBV5-4 to TRBJ1-2; no clear D. The germline gives CDR1 SGHNT, CDR2 YYREEE (reference sequence). The CDR3 consists of 15 residues. V lost 0 bases, J lost 8 bases, and 17 bases lay in between. The CDR3 nucleotides are TGTGCCAGCAGCTTGGTGGAGCTCCGGTTGGGGGGCTACACCTTC. Translated: CASSLVELRLGGYTF.

The chain links TRBV28 to TRBJ1-2, with D maybe TRBD1 (5 bases). Germline V lookup: CDR1 MDHEN, CDR2 SYDVKM. This CDR3 spans 13 amino acids. Trimming took off 10 bases at V and 4 bases at J, with 16 bases between the two ends. The CDR3 sequence is CATRQGPFYGYTF. CDR3 coding DNA: TGTGCCACTAGGCAGGGTCCTTTCTATGGCTACACCTTC.

This clone was seen only a few times. The chain recombines TRBV29-1 with TRBJ1-2; D might be TRBD1 (6 bases). The germline CDR1 and CDR2 sequences are SQVTM and ANQGSEA. The CDR3 consists of 11 residues. Between the trimmed V and J ends, which lost 6 bases and 4 bases, there was a span of 9 bases. CDR3: CSVSTGYGYTF. DNA for the CDR3: TGCAGCGTGTCGACAGGCTATGGCTACACCTTC.

This chain uses TRBV6-1 with TRBJ2-7; 9 bases line up with TRBD2. This CDR3 comprises 15 residues. The trim removed 4 bases at V and 2 bases at J, leaving 6 bases unmatched. Germline V gene sequence: CDR1 MNHNS, CDR2 SASEGT. For the CDR3, the DNA is TGTGCCAGCAGTGCGAATAGCGGGAGTCCCTACGAGCAGTACTTC. Protein product: CASSANSGSPYEQYF.

The count of this clone is one. The chain joins TRBV9 to TRBJ2-5; tentatively, D is TRBD2 (6 bases). The CDR3 length is 16 residues. Germline V gives CDR1 SGDLS, CDR2 YYNGEE. The V gene lost 0 bases and the J gene lost 5 bases, with 17 bases spanning the gap. CDR3 region: CASSVGFVPGGETQYF. The DNA for the CDR3 is TGTGCCAGCAGCGTAGGGTTCGTCCCCGGAGGGGAGACCCAGTACTTC. Variable domain in full (rest from reference TRBV9 and TRBJ2-5): DSGVTQTPKHLITATGQRVTLRCSPRSGDLSVYWYQQSLDQGLQFLIQYYNGEERAKGNILERFSAQQFPDLHSELNLSSLELGDSALYFCASSVGFVPGGETQYFGPGTRLLVL.

CDR3 in DNA: TGCGCCAGCAGCCAAAACAGCCAAACCGACAATGAGCAGTTCTTC. Translation gives CASSQNSQTDNEQFF. J is TRBJ2-1 and V is TRBV4-1; D gene unclear. The CDR3 runs 15 residues. V dropped 2 bases and J dropped 5 bases, with 13 bases sitting between them. In germline, CDR1 is MGHRA, CDR2 YSYEKL.

The rearrangement links TRBV29-1 to TRBJ1-5; a possible D gene is TRBD1 (5 bases). Germline V gene lookup returns CDR1 SQVTM and CDR2 ANQGSEA. CDR3 size: 13 residues. Trimming shortened V by 3 bases and J by 9 bases, and 15 bases separated the two germline ends. CDR3 sequence reads: CSVEEERGRPQHF. CDR3 in DNA: TGCAGCGTTGAGGAAGAAAGGGGACGGCCCCAGCATTTT.

The chain combines TRBV6-5 with TRBJ2-7; D remains ambiguous. V was clipped by 2 bases and J by 2 bases, with 4 bases between them. This CDR3 has 12 residues. From germline, CDR1 is MNHEY and CDR2 SVGAGI. CDR3 coding DNA: TGTGCCAGCAGTTACGCGCCCTACGAGCAGTACTTC. Translating gives CASSYAPYEQYF.

The chain recombines TRBV6-6 with TRBJ1-1; D is unresolved. The CDR3 loop spans 14 amino acids. The V and J ends lost 7 bases and 0 bases respectively, with 12 bases between them. From germline, CDR1 is MNHNY and CDR2 SVGAGI (reference sequence). In DNA, the CDR3 is TGTGCCAGCATGGACGGAAGATTGAACACTGAAGCTTTCTTT. Translation gives CASMDGRLNTEAFF.

V gene TRBV21-1 combines with J gene TRBJ2-5; the D call of TRBD1 is as the table states it, not checked on the DNA. TRBV21-1 is noted as a pseudogene. This CDR3 contains 18 residues. The CDR3 sequence is CASSGRDREGPSQETQYF. DNA of the CDR3: TGTGCCAGCAGCGGCCGGGACAGGGAGGGCCCGTCTCAAGAGACCCAGTACTTC.

A word on this clone: A junction boundary mismatches the germline segment, possibly from a read error. This chain links TRBV14 with TRBJ2-3; D possibly corresponds to TRBD1 (5 bases). Germline loops: CDR1 SGHDN, CDR2 FVKESK. This CDR3 region has 13 residues. As DNA, the CDR3 is TGTGCCAGCAGCCAAGATCCCAGGGCCCCTCCGGATTTT. This sequence encodes CASSQDPRAPPDF.

A note on this clone: This sample includes further DNA sequences coding for the same CDR3. The chain carries TRBV29-1 and TRBJ2-1; 10 bases are a match to TRBD1. The CDR3 covers 14 residues. Germline-derived CDR1 and CDR2 are SQVTM and ANQGSEA. J gave up 3 bases and V 3 bases, and 2 bases lay outside the gene matches. The CDR3: CSVERDRGYNEQFF. The DNA for the CDR3 is TGCAGCGTTGAGAGGGACAGGGGCTACAATGAGCAGTTCTTC.

CDR3 sequence: CAISRGSRGSYEQYF. The CDR3, as DNA: TGTGCCATCAGCAGAGGGAGCCGCGGGTCCTACGAGCAGTACTTC. The J gene is TRBJ2-7, the V gene TRBV10-3; weak D call: TRBD2 (5 bases). Trimming pared 6 bases from V and 1 base from J, leaving 16 bases between. The CDR3 has 15 amino acids. Germline V gene sequence: CDR1 ENHRY, CDR2 SYGVKD.

As concerns this clone: This specimen includes other DNA sequences encoding the same CDR3. This sequence joins TRBV18 and TRBJ2-1, with D maybe TRBD2 (6 bases). CDR1 KGHSH and CDR2 LQKENI come from the germline V gene. The CDR3 is made up of 15 amino acids. Between the trimmed V and J ends, which lost 1 base and 4 bases, there was a span of 11 bases. CDR3 protein: CASSPRRESYNEQFF. CDR3 nucleotide sequence: TGTGCCAGCTCACCACGGCGGGAAAGTTACAATGAGCAGTTCTTC.

The chain joins TRBV5-4 to TRBJ1-1; 7 bases align to TRBD1. The ends lost 1 base at V and 0 bases at J; junction bases unmatched: 3. The length of the CDR3 is 15 residues. Per the germline V gene, CDR1 is SGHNT and CDR2 is YYREEE (reference sequence). The CDR3 loop reads CASSLTGAMNTEAFF. The CDR3 DNA reads as TGTGCCAGCAGCTTGACAGGGGCTATGAACACTGAAGCTTTCTTT. Supplemented by reference TRBV5-4 and TRBJ1-1, the full variable domain reads ETGVTQSPTHLIKTRGQQVTLRCSSQSGHNTVSWYQQALGQGPQFIFQYYREEENGRGNFPPRFSGLQFPNYSSELNVNALELDDSALYLCASSLTGAMNTEAFFGQGTRLTVV.

This clone was observed a few times. Other DNA sequences in the sample encode the same CDR3. The chain is built from TRBV5-1 and TRBJ2-5; 7 bases map to TRBD1. Germline values: CDR1 SGHRS, CDR2 YFSETQ. The CDR3 has 14 residues. V lost 4 bases and J lost 1; bases outside the gene matches: 4. The DNA of the CDR3 is TGCGCCAGCAGCACCGGGACAGTCCAAGAGACCCAGTACTTC. Residues: CASSTGTVQETQYF.